Below, 3 T cell receptor beta chains from the same sample are listed, as sequenced in a study of blood T cell repertoires in COVID-19. Here immunoSEQ multiplex PCR was the method, and the copy in TCRdb shows in-frame clones only, minus some. The sample includes hundreds of thousands of clones, roughly 91% of them seen just once. Sequencing input: peripheral blood. These receptors were collected from a woman between 25 and 40 years old with COVID-19, enrolled during active disease.

The chain links TRBV29-1 to TRBJ2-1, with 8 nucleotides matching TRBD1. Trimming took 8 bases from V and 6 from J; bases not matched to a gene: 3. The CDR3 contains 11 residues. The germline V gene has CDR1 SQVTM and CDR2 ANQGSEA. This chain's CDR3 is CSTDRGNEQFF. CDR3 DNA: TGCAGCACCGACAGGGGCAATGAGCAGTTCTTC.

In its sample, this clone was seen once. CDR3 bases: TGTGCCAGCGCGGGACGGAGCTACGAGCAGTACGTC. Translating it yields CASAGRSYEQYV. The genes are TRBV28 and TRBJ2-7, with D perhaps TRBD2 (6 bases). Trimming took off 8 bases at V and 3 bases at J, with 11 bases between the two ends. The CDR3 covers 12 residues. The germline gives CDR1 MDHEN, CDR2 SYDVKM.

The V call is TRBV5-5, the J call TRBJ2-5; TRBD1 agrees at 8 bases. This CDR3 has 16 residues. The trim removed 1 base at V and 4 bases at J, leaving 9 bases unmatched. Looked up from germline, CDR1 is SGHKS and CDR2 is YYEKEE (reference sequence). The CDR3 is CASSLSYGTGIETQYF. The CDR3 nucleotides read TGTGCCAGCAGCTTGAGTTATGGGACAGGAATAGAGACCCAGTACTTC.